This TCR beta chain was identified during a study of OX40 agonist ivuxolimab in advanced cancers. Study information: The drug used for patients, ivuxolimab, was an agonistic anti-OX40 (CD134) antibody.

The table came from immunoSEQ multiplex PCR; TCRdb's copy has only in-frame clones and leaves some out. This table has approximately 41,000 clones, around 92% appearing once. The ends lost 5 bases at V and 5 bases at J; junction bases unmatched: 6. The CDR3 is 15 residues long. CDR1 SGHTS and CDR2 YDEGEE come from the germline V gene. Study results and caveats: Relative to CD4+, CD8+ T cells held more expanded clones on average. Expanded peripheral T cells had an undetermined antigen specificity.

A word on this clone: Its antigen is unknown.

The origin of this receptor is an adult with an advanced solid tumor such as melanoma, head and neck, liver or kidney cancer. The specimen comprised CD4+ or CD8+ T cells sorted from blood, sampled in a trial of the OX40 agonist ivuxolimab. The rearrangement links TRBV5-8 to TRBJ2-2; 10 nucleotides agree with TRBD1. The CDR3 spells CASSPDRGWTGELFF. The CDR3 nucleotides are TGTGCCAGCAGTCCGGACAGGGGGTGGACCGGGGAGCTGTTTTTT.